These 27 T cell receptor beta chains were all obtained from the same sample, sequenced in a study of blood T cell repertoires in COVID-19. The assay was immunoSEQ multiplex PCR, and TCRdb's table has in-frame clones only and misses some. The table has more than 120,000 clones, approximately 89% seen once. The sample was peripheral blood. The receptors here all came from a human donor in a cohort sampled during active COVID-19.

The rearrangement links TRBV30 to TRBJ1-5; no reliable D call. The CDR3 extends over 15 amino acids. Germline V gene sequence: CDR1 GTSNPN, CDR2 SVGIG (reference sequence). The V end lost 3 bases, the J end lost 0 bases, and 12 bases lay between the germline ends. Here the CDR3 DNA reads TGTGCCTGGAGCCAAACAGTATATAGCAATCAGCCCCAGCATTTT. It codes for CAWSQTVYSNQPQHF.

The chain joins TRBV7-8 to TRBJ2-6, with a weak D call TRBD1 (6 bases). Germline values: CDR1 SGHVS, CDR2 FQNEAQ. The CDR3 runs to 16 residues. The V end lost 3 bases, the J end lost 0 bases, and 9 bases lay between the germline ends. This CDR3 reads CASSLVGASGANVLTF. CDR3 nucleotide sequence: TGTGCCAGCAGCTTGGTGGGGGCCTCTGGGGCCAACGTCCTGACTTTC.

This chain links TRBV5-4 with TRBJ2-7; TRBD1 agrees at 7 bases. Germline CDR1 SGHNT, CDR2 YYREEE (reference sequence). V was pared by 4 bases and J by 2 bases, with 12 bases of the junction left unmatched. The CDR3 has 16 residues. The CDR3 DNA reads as TGTGCCAGCAGCCCAGGGACCGGGACAGAGGCCTACGAGCAGTACTTC. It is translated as CASSPGTGTEAYEQYF.

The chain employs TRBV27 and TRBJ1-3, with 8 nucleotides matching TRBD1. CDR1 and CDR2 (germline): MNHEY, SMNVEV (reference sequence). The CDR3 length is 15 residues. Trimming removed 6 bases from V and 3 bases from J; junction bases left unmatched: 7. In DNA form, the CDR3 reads TGTGCCAGCAGGCCGGGACAGGTGGGTGGAAACACCATATATTTT. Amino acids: CASRPGQVGGNTIYF.

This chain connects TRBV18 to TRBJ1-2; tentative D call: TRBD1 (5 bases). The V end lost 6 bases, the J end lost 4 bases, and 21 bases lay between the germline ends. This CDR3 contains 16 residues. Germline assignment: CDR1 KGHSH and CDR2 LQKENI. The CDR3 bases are TGTGCCAGCTCGAACTTTGCCGTGCGGACACCCTATGGCTACACCTTC. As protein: CASSNFAVRTPYGYTF.

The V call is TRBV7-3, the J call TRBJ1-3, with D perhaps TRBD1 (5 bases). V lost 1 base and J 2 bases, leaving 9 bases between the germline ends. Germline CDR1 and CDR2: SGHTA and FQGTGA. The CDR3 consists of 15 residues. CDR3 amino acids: CASSLNQGTGNTIYF. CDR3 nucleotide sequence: TGTGCCAGCAGCTTAAATCAGGGCACTGGAAACACCATATATTTT. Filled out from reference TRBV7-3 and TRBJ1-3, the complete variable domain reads GAGVSQTPSNKVTEKGKYVELRCDPISGHTALYWYRQSLGQGPEFLIYFQGTGAADDSGLPNDRFFAVRPEGSVSTLKIQRTERGDSAVYLCASSLNQGTGNTIYFGEGSWLTVV.

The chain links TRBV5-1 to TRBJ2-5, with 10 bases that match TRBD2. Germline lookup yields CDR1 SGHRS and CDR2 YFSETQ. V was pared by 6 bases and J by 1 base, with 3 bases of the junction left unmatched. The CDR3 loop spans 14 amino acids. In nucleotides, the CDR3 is TGCGCCAGCACTGGGACTAGCGCCCAAGAGACCCAGTACTTC. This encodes CASTGTSAQETQYF.

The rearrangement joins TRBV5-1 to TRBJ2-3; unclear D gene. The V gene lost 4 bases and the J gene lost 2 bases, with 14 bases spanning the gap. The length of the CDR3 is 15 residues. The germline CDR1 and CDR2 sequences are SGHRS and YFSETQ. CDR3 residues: CASSPQSSPTDTQYF. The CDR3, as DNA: TGCGCCAGCAGCCCACAGTCCTCTCCCACAGATACGCAGTATTTT.

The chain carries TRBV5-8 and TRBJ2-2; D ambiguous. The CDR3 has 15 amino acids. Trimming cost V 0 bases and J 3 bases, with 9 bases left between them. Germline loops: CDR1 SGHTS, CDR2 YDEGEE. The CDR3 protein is CASSLGLQYTGELFF. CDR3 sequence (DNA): TGTGCCAGCAGCTTGGGGTTGCAGTACACCGGGGAGCTGTTTTTT.

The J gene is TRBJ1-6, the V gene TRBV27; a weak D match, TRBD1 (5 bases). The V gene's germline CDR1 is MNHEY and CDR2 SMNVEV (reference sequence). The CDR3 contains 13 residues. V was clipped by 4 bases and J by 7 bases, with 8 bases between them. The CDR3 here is CASSWGGNSPLHF. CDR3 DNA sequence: TGTGCCAGCAGTTGGGGGGGGAATTCACCCCTCCACTTT.

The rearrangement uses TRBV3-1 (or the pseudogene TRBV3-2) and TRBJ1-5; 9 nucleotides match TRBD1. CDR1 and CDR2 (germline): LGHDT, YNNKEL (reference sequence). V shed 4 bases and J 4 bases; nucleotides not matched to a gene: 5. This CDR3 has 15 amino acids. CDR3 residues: CASSPGTGWNQPQHF. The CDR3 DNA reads TGTGCCAGCAGCCCGGGGACAGGGTGGAATCAGCCCCAGCATTTT.

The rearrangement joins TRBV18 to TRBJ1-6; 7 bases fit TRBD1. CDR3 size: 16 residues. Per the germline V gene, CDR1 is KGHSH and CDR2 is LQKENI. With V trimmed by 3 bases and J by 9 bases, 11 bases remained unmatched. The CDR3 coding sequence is TGTGCCAGCTCACCGGGCGACAGGGCTCTCGGTTCACCCCTCCACTTT. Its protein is CASSPGDRALGSPLHF.

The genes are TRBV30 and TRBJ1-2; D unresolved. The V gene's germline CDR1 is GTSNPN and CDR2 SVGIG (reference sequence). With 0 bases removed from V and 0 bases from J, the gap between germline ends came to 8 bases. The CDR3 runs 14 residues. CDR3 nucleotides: TGTGCCTGGAGTGTGGTCAGTACTAACTATGGCTACACCTTC. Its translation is CAWSVVSTNYGYTF.

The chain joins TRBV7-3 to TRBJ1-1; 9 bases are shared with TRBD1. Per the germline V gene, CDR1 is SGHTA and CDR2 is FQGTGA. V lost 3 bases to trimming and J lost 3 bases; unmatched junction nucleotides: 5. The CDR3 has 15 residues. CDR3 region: CASSLNRGQYTEAFF. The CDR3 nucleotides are TGTGCCAGCAGCTTGAACAGGGGGCAGTACACTGAAGCTTTCTTT.

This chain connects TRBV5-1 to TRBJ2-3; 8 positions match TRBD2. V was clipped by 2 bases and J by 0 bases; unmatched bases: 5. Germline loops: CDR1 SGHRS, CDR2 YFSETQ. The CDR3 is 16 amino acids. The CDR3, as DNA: TGCGCCAGCAGCTTCAGTCCTAGCGGGAGCACAGATACGCAGTATTTT. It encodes CASSFSPSGSTDTQYF.

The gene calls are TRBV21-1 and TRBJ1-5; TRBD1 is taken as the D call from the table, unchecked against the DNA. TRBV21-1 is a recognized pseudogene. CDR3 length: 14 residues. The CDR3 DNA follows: TGTGCCAGCAGCTTAAGGGGGATGGAACAGCCCCAGCATTTT. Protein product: CASSLRGMEQPQHF.

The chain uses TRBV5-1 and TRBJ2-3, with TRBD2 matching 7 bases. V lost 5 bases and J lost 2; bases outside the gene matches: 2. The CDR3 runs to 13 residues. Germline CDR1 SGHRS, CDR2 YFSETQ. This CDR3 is CASRGGFTDTQYF. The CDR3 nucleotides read TGCGCCAGCAGGGGGGGGTTCACAGATACGCAGTATTTT.

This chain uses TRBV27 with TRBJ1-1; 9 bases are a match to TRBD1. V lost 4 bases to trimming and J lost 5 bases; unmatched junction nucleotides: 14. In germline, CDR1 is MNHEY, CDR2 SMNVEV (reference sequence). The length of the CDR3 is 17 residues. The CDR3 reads CASSSRYTGQGWTEAFF. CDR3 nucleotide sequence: TGTGCCAGCAGTTCCAGATACACGGGACAGGGTTGGACTGAAGCTTTCTTT.

Here the CDR3 DNA reads TGTGCCAGCAGGGCCCTAACTAGCGGCGATTCCTACGAGCAGTACTTC. This gives the protein CASRALTSGDSYEQYF. The gene calls are TRBV2 and TRBJ2-7; TRBD2 matches 8 bases. J was trimmed by 1 base and V by 6 bases; bases with no gene match: 11. The CDR3 length is 16 residues. Germline V lookup: CDR1 SNHLY, CDR2 FYNNEI.

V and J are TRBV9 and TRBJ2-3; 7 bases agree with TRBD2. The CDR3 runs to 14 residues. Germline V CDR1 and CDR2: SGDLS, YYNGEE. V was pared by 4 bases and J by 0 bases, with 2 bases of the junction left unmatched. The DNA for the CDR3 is TGTGCCAGCAGCCCGACTAGCAGCACAGATACGCAGTATTTT. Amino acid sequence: CASSPTSSTDTQYF.

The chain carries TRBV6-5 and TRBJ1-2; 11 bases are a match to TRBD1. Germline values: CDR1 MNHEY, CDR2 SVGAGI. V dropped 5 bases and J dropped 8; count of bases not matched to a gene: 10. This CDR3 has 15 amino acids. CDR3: CASSLRTGGGEGYTF. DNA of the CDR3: TGTGCCAGCAGTCTCCGGACAGGGGGCGGAGAGGGCTACACCTTC.

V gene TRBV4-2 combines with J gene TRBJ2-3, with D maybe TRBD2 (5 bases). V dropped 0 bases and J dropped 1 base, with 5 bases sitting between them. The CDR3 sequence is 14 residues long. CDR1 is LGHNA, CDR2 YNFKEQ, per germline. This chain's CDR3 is CASSQDGGTDTQYF. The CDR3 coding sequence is TGTGCCAGCAGCCAAGACGGGGGCACAGATACGCAGTATTTT.

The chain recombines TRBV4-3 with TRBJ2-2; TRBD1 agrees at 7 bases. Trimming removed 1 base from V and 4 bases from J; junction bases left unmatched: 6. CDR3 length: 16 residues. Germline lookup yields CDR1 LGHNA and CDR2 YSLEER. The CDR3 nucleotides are TGCGCCAGCAGCCAAGGGACAGGAGAAATCACCGGGGAGCTGTTTTTT. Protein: CASSQGTGEITGELFF.

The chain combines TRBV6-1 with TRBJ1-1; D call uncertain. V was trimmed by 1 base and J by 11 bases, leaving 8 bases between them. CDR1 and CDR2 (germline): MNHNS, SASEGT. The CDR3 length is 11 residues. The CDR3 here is CASSEGTKAFF. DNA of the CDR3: TGTGCCAGCAGTGAAGGAACAAAGGCTTTCTTT.

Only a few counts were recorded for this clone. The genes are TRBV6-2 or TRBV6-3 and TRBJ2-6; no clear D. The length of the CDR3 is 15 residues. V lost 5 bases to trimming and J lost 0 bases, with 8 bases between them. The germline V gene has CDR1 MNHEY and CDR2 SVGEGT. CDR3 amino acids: CASSASSSGANVLTF. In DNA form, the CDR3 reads TGTGCCAGCAGTGCTAGTAGCTCTGGGGCCAACGTCCTGACTTTC.

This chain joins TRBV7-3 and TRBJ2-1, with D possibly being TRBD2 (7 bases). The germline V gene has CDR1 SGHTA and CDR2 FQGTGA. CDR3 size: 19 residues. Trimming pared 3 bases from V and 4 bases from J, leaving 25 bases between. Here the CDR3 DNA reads TGTGCCAGCAGCTTCGGTCGTGTGGTAGGCGGGGGCGATTACAATGAGCAGTTCTTC. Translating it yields CASSFGRVVGGGDYNEQFF.

CDR3 residues: CASSPGQGARGAFF. The CDR3 region has the DNA TGTGCCAGCAGCCCTGGACAGGGGGCTAGGGGAGCTTTCTTT. The rearrangement uses TRBV11-1 and TRBJ1-1, with 11 bases identical to TRBD1. This CDR3 has 14 amino acids. After removal of 5 bases from V and 10 bases from J, the junction contained 9 bases not matched to a gene. From germline, CDR1 is SGHAT and CDR2 FQDESV (reference sequence).